This is a list of T cell receptor beta chains from one sample in a study of T-cell memory formation after mild COVID-19. TCRdb re-derived calls from the 5' RACE reads in MiXCR, one entry per CDR3 protein. The profile shows hundreds of thousands of distinct CDR3 sequences, roughly 8.2% of them singletons. The sequenced sample consisted of PBMCs or a T cell subset sorted from them (not recorded which). The source of these receptors is a man aged 18 to 30 who had mild COVID-19 (a few samples of this study predate the infection). Cell type and time point are not known. Each CDR3 is given with its conserved first and last residue. D genes are given only for firm matches. The size field is filled for only some rows; it gives once, few, many or a size class.

d_gene	abundance	j_gene	v_gene	CDR3aa	CDR3nt
.	.	TRBJ2-5	TRBV6-2/TRBV6-3	CASSLRSWEQETQYF	TGTGCCAGCAGTCTCAGGAGCTGGGAGCAAGAGACCCAGTACTTC
.	.	TRBJ1-4	TRBV20-1	CSAHRDRSQKLFF	TGCAGTGCTCACCGGGACCGTTCCCAAAAACTGTTTTTT
TRBD2	.	TRBJ2-3	TRBV7-9	CASSLSGGGFTDTQYF	TGTGCCAGCAGCCTCAGCGGGGGGGGCTTCACAGATACGCAGTATTTT
.	few	TRBJ2-2	TRBV27	CASSSTKNTGELFF	TGTGCCAGCAGCTCCACCAAGAACACCGGGGAGCTGTTTTTT
TRBD1	few	TRBJ1-2	TRBV7-9	CASSLETLIDRVYGYTF	TGTGCCAGCAGCTTAGAAACTTTAATTGACAGGGTATATGGCTACACCTTC
.	.	TRBJ2-2	TRBV27	CASSLFGSGELFF	TGTGCCAGCAGTTTATTCGGATCCGGGGAGCTGTTTTTT
.	.	TRBJ1-2	TRBV11-2	CASSSSRDPTRGYTF	TGTGCCAGCAGCTCCTCCCGGGACCCAACGAGGGGCTACACCTTC
TRBD1	few	TRBJ2-2	TRBV10-1	CASSIQGSGELFF	TGCGCCAGCAGTATACAGGGGTCCGGGGAGCTGTTTTTT
.	few	TRBJ2-2	TRBV29-1	CSAESARGAPGELFF	TGCAGCGCCGAATCAGCCCGAGGCGCACCCGGGGAGCTGTTTTTT
.	.	TRBJ2-3	TRBV29-1	CSVRERTTDTQYF	TGCAGCGTTAGGGAGCGTACTACAGATACGCAGTATTTT
TRBD2	many	TRBJ2-2	TRBV18	CASRTSGGRNTGELFF	TGTGCCAGCCGCACTAGCGGGGGAAGGAACACCGGGGAGCTGTTTTTT
.	many	TRBJ1-6	TRBV3-1	CASSQAIVSPLHF	TGTGCCAGCAGCCAAGCCATCGTCTCACCCCTCCACTTT
.	few	TRBJ2-1	TRBV5-1	CASSLGPTGSYNEQFF	TGCGCCAGCAGCTTAGGGCCGACAGGATCCTACAATGAGCAGTTCTTC
TRBD2	few	TRBJ2-3	TRBV24-1	CATSEGRRGGTDTQYF	TGTGCCACCAGTGAGGGTAGACGGGGGGGCACAGATACGCAGTATTTT
.	many	TRBJ2-7	TRBV7-3	CASSPGSNSYEQYF	TGTGCCAGCAGTCCCGGGTCTAACTCCTACGAGCAGTACTTC
.	few	TRBJ2-7	TRBV27	CASSPGRTYEQYF	TGTGCCAGCAGCCCCGGTCGAACCTACGAGCAGTACTTC
.	few	TRBJ1-1	TRBV10-3	CAISVRGKENTEAFF	TGTGCCATCAGTGTACGGGGTAAGGAGAACACTGAAGCTTTCTTT
TRBD1	few	TRBJ2-2	TRBV3-1	CASSQQFPGQGVNGELFF	TGTGCCAGCAGCCAACAATTTCCGGGACAGGGGGTAAACGGGGAGCTGTTTTTT
.	many	TRBJ1-2	TRBV7-9	CASSLTLDREDGYTF	TGTGCCAGCAGTTTAACCTTGGACCGGGAAGATGGCTACACCTTC
TRBD1	.	TRBJ2-2	TRBV4-1	CASSQTQGARVYMGLFF	TGCGCCAGCAGCCAAACTCAGGGGGCGCGCGTTTATATGGGGCTGTTTTTT
.	.	TRBJ2-7	TRBV15	CATSRRTYPYEQYF	TGTGCCACCAGCAGGCGGACCTACCCCTACGAGCAGTACTTC
.	few	TRBJ2-1	TRBV24-1	CATSDSSWGLNEQFF	TGTGCCACCAGTGACTCCAGTTGGGGCCTCAATGAGCAGTTCTTC
.	.	TRBJ1-3	TRBV20-1	CSADVDSGNTIYF	TGCAGTGCTGACGTCGACTCTGGAAACACCATATATTTT
.	few	TRBJ1-5	TRBV6-1	CASSDRVQQPQHF	TGTGCCAGCAGTGACAGGGTACAGCAGCCCCAGCATTTT
TRBD1	few	TRBJ2-5	TRBV11-1	CASSHGTEETQYF	TGTGCCAGCAGCCATGGGACAGAAGAGACCCAGTACTTC
.	many	TRBJ2-1	TRBV5-1	CASSAYGEENEQFF	TGCGCCAGCAGCGCCTATGGGGAAGAGAATGAGCAGTTCTTC
TRBD1	few	TRBJ1-5	TRBV5-1	CASSLQGALNQPQHF	TGCGCCAGCAGCTTACAGGGGGCGCTAAATCAGCCCCAGCATTTT
TRBD2	many	TRBJ2-3	TRBV12-3/TRBV12-4	CASRSGLAGAAGDTQYF	TGTGCCAGCAGGTCCGGACTAGCGGGGGCTGCAGGAGATACGCAGTATTTT
.	.	TRBJ1-6	TRBV11-2	CASSRNQAADNSPLHF	TGTGCCAGCAGCCGAAACCAGGCGGCTGATAATTCACCCCTCCACTTT
TRBD1	few	TRBJ2-6	TRBV6-5	CASSYQTGASGANVLTF	TGTGCCAGCAGTTACCAGACAGGGGCTTCTGGGGCCAACGTCCTGACTTTC
.	.	TRBJ2-2	TRBV7-2	CASSLNQGSGTGELFF	TGTGCCAGCAGCTTGAACCAGGGGTCGGGCACCGGGGAGCTGTTTTTT
TRBD2	many	TRBJ2-1	TRBV3-1	CASSLGGLAGNNEQFF	TGTGCCAGCAGCCTCGGGGGACTAGCGGGCAACAATGAGCAGTTCTTC
TRBD1	few	TRBJ1-5	TRBV27	CASRTFGQGGQPQHF	TGTGCCAGCAGGACCTTCGGACAGGGCGGTCAGCCCCAGCATTTT
TRBD2	.	TRBJ2-4	TRBV12-3/TRBV12-4	CASSSLRGGRVIQYF	TGTGCCAGCAGTTCATTGCGGGGGGGCCGAGTCATTCAGTACTTC
TRBD1	few	TRBJ1-1	TRBV15	CATSRGKSRGRITKRGDTEAFF	TGTGCCACCAGCAGAGGGAAGTCAAGGGGGCGGATTACCAAGCGGGGAGACACTGAAGCTTTCTTT
TRBD2	many	TRBJ2-1	TRBV24-1	CATSDFGGAGYNEQFF	TGTGCCACCAGTGATTTCGGGGGGGCAGGCTACAATGAGCAGTTCTTC
TRBD1	.	TRBJ2-1	TRBV4-2	CASSQDRTGYNEQFF	TGTGCCAGCAGCCAAGACCGGACAGGGTACAATGAGCAGTTCTTC
TRBD1	many	TRBJ1-5	TRBV20-1	CSARVGTGGEPQHF	TGCAGTGCTAGAGTCGGGACAGGGGGTGAGCCCCAGCATTTT
.	many	TRBJ2-3	TRBV12-3/TRBV12-4	CASSLEQAGDTQYF	TGTGCCAGCAGTTTAGAGCAGGCTGGAGATACGCAGTATTTT
.	many	TRBJ2-7	TRBV23-1	CASSQSRTLKRHEQYF	TGCGCCAGCAGTCAATCGAGGACCCTAAAGCGACACGAGCAGTACTTC
.	few	TRBJ1-3	TRBV5-1	CASSLTGYGNTIYF	TGCGCCAGCAGCTTGACAGGGTACGGAAACACCATATATTTT
TRBD1	few	TRBJ1-6	TRBV5-1	CASSLRSGTGTIRSPLHF	TGCGCCAGCAGCTTGAGATCCGGGACAGGGACTATTCGGTCACCCCTCCACTTT
.	.	TRBJ2-3	TRBV5-1	CASSLVQGSVDTQYF	TGCGCCAGCAGCTTGGTACAGGGAAGCGTCGATACGCAGTATTTT
.	few	TRBJ1-4	TRBV19	CASRAAGSFATNEKLFF	TGTGCCAGTAGAGCGGCAGGAAGTTTTGCAACTAATGAAAAACTGTTTTTT
.	.	TRBJ1-1	TRBV3-1	CASSQSAEAFF	TGTGCCAGCAGCCAAAGTGCTGAAGCTTTCTTT